This is a list of T cell receptor beta chains from one sample in a study of tumour-infiltrating T cells in Burkitt lymphoma. The protocol was immunoSEQ multiplex PCR, while the TCRdb copy is restricted to in-frame clones and leaves out a portion. The sample includes approximately 14,000 clones, approximately 83% of them seen just once. Sequences were obtained from tumor tissue. These receptors all come from a human donor with diffuse large B-cell lymphoma. CDR3s include the opening cysteine and the closing phenylalanine or tryptophan.

v_call	j_call	cdr3_aa
TRBV9	TRBJ1-1	CASSAGVGNTEAFF
TRBV27	TRBJ2-3	CASNPREADTQYF
TRBV19	TRBJ2-7	CASSIDFQGAYEQYF
TRBV13	TRBJ1-1	CASSGGPTEAFF
TRBV12-5	TRBJ2-7	CARPDRESSYEQYF
TRBV21-1	TRBJ2-5	CASSAEAGGGETQYF
TRBV6-6	TRBJ2-7	CASSKTTGNEQYF
TRBV27	TRBJ2-5	CASSLIRGSQETQYF
TRBV7-9	TRBJ2-7	CASSLGGSFGEQYF
TRBV19	TRBJ1-1	CASSELTGAPEAFF
TRBV21-1	TRBJ2-1	CASSKAGAGAVNEQFF